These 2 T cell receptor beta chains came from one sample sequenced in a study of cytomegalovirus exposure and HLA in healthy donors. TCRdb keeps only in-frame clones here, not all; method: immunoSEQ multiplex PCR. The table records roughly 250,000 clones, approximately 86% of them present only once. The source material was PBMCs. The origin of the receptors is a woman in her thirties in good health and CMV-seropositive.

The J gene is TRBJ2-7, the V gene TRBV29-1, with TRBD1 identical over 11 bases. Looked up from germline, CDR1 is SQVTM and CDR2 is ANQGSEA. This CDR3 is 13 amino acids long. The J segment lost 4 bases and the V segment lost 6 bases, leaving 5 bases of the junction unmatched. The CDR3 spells CSVQGQGAYEQYF. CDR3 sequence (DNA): TGCAGCGTCCAAGGACAGGGGGCATACGAGCAGTACTTC.

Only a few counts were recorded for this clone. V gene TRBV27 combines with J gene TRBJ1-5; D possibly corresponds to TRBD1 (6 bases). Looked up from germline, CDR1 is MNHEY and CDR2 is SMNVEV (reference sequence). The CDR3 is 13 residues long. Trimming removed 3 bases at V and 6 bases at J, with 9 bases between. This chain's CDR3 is CASSLAGVQPQHF. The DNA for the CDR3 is TGTGCCAGCAGTTTGGCAGGGGTTCAGCCCCAGCATTTT.